What follows are 32 T cell receptor beta chains derived from one specimen sequenced in a study of T-cell memory formation after mild COVID-19. MiXCR, applied by TCRdb to the 5' RACE reads, yields one record per CDR3 protein. There are about 430,000 distinct CDR3 sequences in the sample; under 20% occur only once, and about a fifth lies in the top ten. The specimen sequenced was PBMCs or a T cell subset sorted from them (not recorded which). The receptors stem from a man aged 18 to 35 who had mild COVID-19 (a few samples of this study predate the infection). Cell type and time point are not known.

This clonotype came up once. This chain uses TRBV12-3 or TRBV12-4 with TRBJ2-7; D ambiguous. The length of the CDR3 is 13 residues. V was cut by 3 bases and J by 0 bases, with 6 bases left in between. The DNA for the CDR3 is TGTGCCAGCAGTTTTGTGCCCTCCTACGAGCAGTACTTC. Translated: CASSFVPSYEQYF.

This clonotype was recorded a few times. The chain has TRBV4-2 and TRBJ2-5; 11 nucleotides agree with TRBD1. V gave up 5 bases and J gave up 5 bases; unmatched junction bases: 7. This CDR3 has 15 residues. The V gene's germline CDR1 is LGHNA and CDR2 YNFKEQ. The CDR3 coding sequence is TGTGCCAGCAGCGTACGGGACAGGGGGTCTGAGACCCAGTACTTC. This translates into CASSVRDRGSETQYF.

The chain joins TRBV7-6 to TRBJ2-1; 10 bases map to TRBD2. The CDR3 sequence is 16 residues long. Germline assignment: CDR1 SGHVS and CDR2 FNYEAQ. V lost 5 bases to trimming and J lost 9 bases; unmatched junction nucleotides: 13. This chain's CDR3 is CASSRPGSGGRGEQFF. The CDR3 DNA is TGTGCCAGCAGCCGCCCTGGTAGCGGGGGGAGGGGTGAGCAGTTCTTC.

V usage is TRBV12-3 or TRBV12-4 and J usage is TRBJ2-1; D gene ambiguous. The CDR3 is 13 residues long. With 3 bases removed from V and 9 bases from J, the gap between germline ends came to 12 bases. CDR3 sequence reads: CASSFRLSGEQFF. The CDR3 DNA is TGTGCCAGCAGTTTTCGTCTTTCCGGTGAGCAGTTCTTC.

This clonotype was counted only a few times. The chain combines TRBV7-3 with TRBJ2-3; 9 bases agree with TRBD1. After removal of 5 bases from V and 1 base from J, the junction contained 7 bases not matched to a gene. CDR1 SGHTA and CDR2 FQGTGA come from the germline V gene. CDR3 size: 16 residues. CDR3 in amino acids: CASSITGGGGTDTQYF. In nucleotides, the CDR3 is TGTGCCAGCAGCATTACAGGGGGCGGAGGCACAGATACGCAGTATTTT.

This clonotype has a handful of counts. CDR3 nucleotides: TGTGCCAGCGGTAACGATTTAGCCAAAAACATTCAGTACTTC. Encoded protein: CASGNDLAKNIQYF. V usage is TRBV6-2 or TRBV6-3 and J usage is TRBJ2-4; D remains unclear. Germline V gives CDR1 MNHEY, CDR2 SVGEGT. This CDR3 has 14 residues. V was clipped by 8 bases and J by 0 bases, with 11 bases between them.

This chain links TRBV6-5 with TRBJ2-5; D unclear. The germline V gene encodes CDR1 MNHEY and CDR2 SVGAGI. The V end was cut by 0 bases, the J end by 1 base, with 9 bases between. The CDR3 extends over 15 amino acids. The CDR3 bases are TGTGCCAGCAGTTACTCGATGGGGATCCAAGAGACCCAGTACTTC. It yields the protein CASSYSMGIQETQYF.

This clonotype has a handful of counts. This chain joins TRBV6-2 or TRBV6-3 and TRBJ2-3; D call uncertain. CDR1 and CDR2 (germline): MNHEY, SVGEGT. V was pared by 2 bases and J by 9 bases, with 12 bases between. This CDR3 has 13 amino acids. CDR3: CASSYGLSGTQYF. In DNA, the CDR3 is TGTGCCAGCAGTTACGGTCTCTCCGGGACGCAGTATTTT.

The table lists this clonotype with a few counts. This chain links TRBV28 with TRBJ2-2; 10 bases map to TRBD2. The germline gives CDR1 MDHEN, CDR2 SYDVKM. This CDR3 spans 13 amino acids. The CDR3 protein is CVSSGGVSGELFF. The CDR3 region has the DNA TGTGTATCTAGCGGGGGTGTCTCCGGGGAGCTGTTTTTT.

The V and J genes are TRBV5-1 and TRBJ1-5, with no clear D. Trimming cost V 0 bases and J 8 bases, with 12 bases left between them. Looked up from germline, CDR1 is SGHRS and CDR2 is YFSETQ. The CDR3 spans 14 residues. CDR3 loop: CASSLDGGKKPQHF. The CDR3 nucleotides are TGCGCCAGCAGCTTGGATGGAGGGAAGAAGCCCCAGCATTTT.

This clonotype occurred a few times. Compared with germline, one end of the junction differs, possibly owing to a read error. V is TRBV7-7 and J is TRBJ2-3, with 10 bases aligning to TRBD2. The CDR3 loop spans 15 amino acids. CDR1 and CDR2 from the germline V gene are SSHAT and FNYEAQ (reference sequence). The CDR3 nucleotides are TGTGCTAGCAGCCGTAGCGGGGGGAGCGCGGATACGCAGTATTTT. It codes for CASSRSGGSADTQYF.

The chain has TRBV5-1 and TRBJ2-3; tentatively, D is TRBD2 (6 bases). Germline CDR1 reads SGHRS; CDR2 reads YFSETQ. V lost 2 bases, J lost 1 base, and 17 bases lay in between. CDR3 length equals 17 residues. The CDR3 DNA reads TGCGCCAGCAGCTTTACGTCGGCAGGCGGGGGCACAGATACGCAGTATTTT. Its translation: CASSFTSAGGGTDTQYF.

This clonotype showed up many times. V is TRBV12-3 or TRBV12-4 and J is TRBJ1-6; a weak D match, TRBD1 (5 bases). This CDR3 has 17 residues. Trimming shortened V by 6 bases and J by 3 bases, and 18 bases separated the two germline ends. This CDR3 reads CASSHLGVSRYNSPLHF. Here the CDR3 DNA reads TGTGCCAGCAGCCATTTGGGGGTCTCCCGCTATAATTCACCCCTCCACTTT.

This sequence joins TRBV20-1 and TRBJ2-7; 7 nucleotides line up with TRBD1. With 3 bases clipped from V and 1 base from J, the junction kept 3 bases outside the gene matches. Germline V gives CDR1 DFQATT, CDR2 SNEGSKA (reference sequence). This CDR3 spans 13 amino acids. The CDR3 here is CSARKTGSYEQYF. The CDR3 DNA reads TGCAGTGCTAGGAAGACAGGGTCCTACGAGCAGTACTTC.

This clonotype was seen more than once but under ten times. V and J are TRBV7-2 and TRBJ2-3; 7 bases match TRBD2. The V gene end was trimmed by 5 bases and the J gene end by 2 bases; junction bases not matched to a gene: 7. Germline V gene lookup returns CDR1 SGHTA and CDR2 FQGNSA. This CDR3 spans 15 amino acids. The CDR3 DNA is TGTGCCAGCAGCAGCGGGACTCTACACACAGATACGCAGTATTTT. Encoded protein: CASSSGTLHTDTQYF.

The CDR3 loop is CASSYSWTAMSSPLHF. The CDR3 DNA follows: TGTGCCAGCAGTTACTCCTGGACAGCAATGTCCTCACCCCTCCACTTT. This rearrangement joins TRBV6-5 to TRBJ1-6, with a possible D match to TRBD1 (6 bases). The germline V gene encodes CDR1 MNHEY and CDR2 SVGAGI. This CDR3 region has 16 residues. V lost 0 bases, J lost 10 bases, and 16 bases lay in between.

This clonotype was observed many times. This chain joins TRBV5-5 and TRBJ2-5; TRBD1 agrees at 9 bases. Germline V gene data show CDR1 as SGHKS and CDR2 as YYEKEE (reference sequence). Trimming took 2 bases from V and 1 from J; bases not matched to a gene: 3. The length of the CDR3 is 15 residues. CDR3 sequence (DNA): TGTGCCAGCAGCTTTGGGACAGGGATCCAAGAGACCCAGTACTTC. Translating gives CASSFGTGIQETQYF.

This chain uses TRBV19 with TRBJ1-2; D is possibly TRBD1 (5 bases). Germline CDR1 and CDR2: LNHDA and SQIVND (reference sequence). This CDR3 is built from 14 residues. The V end was cut by 6 bases, the J end by 7 bases, with 18 bases between. The CDR3 here is CASSYARTSPGYTF. CDR3 in DNA: TGTGCCAGTAGCTACGCCCGGACATCCCCTGGCTACACCTTC.

This clonotype was found a few times. The V and J genes are TRBV20-1 and TRBJ2-3; weak D call: TRBD1 (6 bases). Trimming removed 2 bases at V and 0 bases at J, with 15 bases between. The CDR3 length is 16 residues. Germline loops: CDR1 DFQATT, CDR2 SNEGSKA (reference sequence). CDR3 DNA sequence: TGCAGTGCTAGATCCTTTCCAGGGGTTAGCACAGATACGCAGTATTTT. Encoded protein: CSARSFPGVSTDTQYF.

This rearrangement joins TRBV6-5 to TRBJ1-1; 7 bases match TRBD1. The CDR3 runs 17 residues. Germline V gene data show CDR1 as MNHEY and CDR2 as SVGAGI. J was trimmed by 0 bases and V by 2 bases; bases with no gene match: 9. The DNA of the CDR3 is TGTGCCAGCAGTTACGTGGGACAGTTCACCATGAACACTGAAGCTTTCTTT. Protein product: CASSYVGQFTMNTEAFF.

This rearrangement joins TRBV4-3 to TRBJ2-6; D is perhaps TRBD1 (7 bases). From germline, CDR1 is LGHNA and CDR2 YSLEER. The length of the CDR3 is 20 residues. The V gene lost 0 bases and the J gene lost 0 bases, with 18 bases spanning the gap. The CDR3 is CASSQDPPGGPSSGANVLTF. The CDR3 region has the DNA TGCGCCAGCAGCCAAGATCCTCCAGGGGGGCCTAGCTCTGGGGCCAACGTCCTGACTTTC.

This clonotype has just a few counts. CDR3 region: CASSLTRTGGEQYF. In DNA form, the CDR3 reads TGTGCCAGCAGCCTTACCCGGACAGGGGGCGAGCAGTACTTC. The J gene is TRBJ2-7, the V gene TRBV9, with TRBD1 identical over 10 bases. Germline V gene data show CDR1 as SGDLS and CDR2 as YYNGEE. CDR3 length: 14 amino acids. The V gene end was trimmed by 4 bases and the J gene end by 6 bases; junction bases not matched to a gene: 7.

The V call is TRBV7-9, the J call TRBJ2-1; 7 bases are a match to TRBD1. CDR1 SEHNR and CDR2 FQNEAQ come from the germline V gene (reference sequence). This CDR3 has 15 amino acids. V was pared by 0 bases and J by 1 base, with 0 bases of the junction left unmatched. In DNA, the CDR3 is TGTGCCAGCAGCTTAGCACAGGGGTCCTACAATGAGCAGTTCTTC. It translates to CASSLAQGSYNEQFF.

The rearrangement links TRBV9 to TRBJ1-6; 8 nucleotides agree with TRBD1. Looked up from germline, CDR1 is SGDLS and CDR2 is YYNGEE. The CDR3 sequence is 15 residues long. The V and J ends lost 4 bases and 5 bases, in that order; junction bases with no gene match: 5. The CDR3 nucleotides are TGTGCCAGCAGCTTACCGGGACAGGATAATTCACCCCTCCACTTT. Translated: CASSLPGQDNSPLHF.

The gene calls are TRBV20-1 and TRBJ2-1; D perhaps matches TRBD2 (5 bases). The CDR3 runs 13 residues. The V gene's germline CDR1 is DFQATT and CDR2 SNEGSKA (reference sequence). Trimming stripped 0 bases from V and 10 bases from J, with 13 bases between. The chain's CDR3 is CSARDSSVPEQFF. The CDR3, as DNA: TGCAGTGCTAGAGATAGTAGCGTACCCGAGCAGTTCTTC.

This chain connects TRBV7-6 to TRBJ1-1, with D possibly TRBD1 on 5 matching bases. This CDR3 has 15 residues. Germline V gene data show CDR1 as SGHVS and CDR2 as FNYEAQ. V was pared by 4 bases and J by 5 bases, with 17 bases between. The CDR3 region has the DNA TGTGCCAGCAGCTCCTGGGGGGGGGATTCGACTGAAGCTTTCTTT. It encodes CASSSWGGDSTEAFF.

The chain has TRBV29-1 and TRBJ1-2; D gene unclear. The germline gives CDR1 SQVTM, CDR2 ANQGSEA. This CDR3 has 11 amino acids. With 3 bases removed from V and 4 bases from J, the gap between germline ends came to 6 bases. The CDR3 DNA sequence: TGCAGCGTTGAGACACTCTATGGCTACACCTTC. Translation gives CSVETLYGYTF. The full variable domain, with the rest looked up from reference TRBV29-1 and TRBJ1-2, is SAVISQKPSRDICQRGTSLTIQCQVDSQVTMMFWYRQQPGQSLTLIATANQGSEATYESGFVIDKFPISRPNLTFSTLTVSNMSPEDSSIYLCSVETLYGYTFGSGTRLTVV.

This clonotype has just a few counts. The V call is TRBV12-3 or TRBV12-4, the J call TRBJ1-2; 12 nucleotides match TRBD1. V gave up 6 bases and J gave up 7 bases; unmatched junction bases: 9. There are 15 residues in the CDR3. CDR3 DNA: TGTGCCAGCAGCGACCGGGACAGGGGGCATGGTGGCTACACCTTC. Translation: CASSDRDRGHGGYTF.

This rearrangement joins TRBV29-1 to TRBJ2-3, with D unclear. The CDR3 extends over 13 amino acids. CDR1 and CDR2 (germline): SQVTM, ANQGSEA. V was cut by 6 bases and J by 0 bases, with 10 bases left in between. CDR3 amino acids: CSVWTDSTDTQYF. CDR3 bases: TGCAGCGTCTGGACGGATAGCACAGATACGCAGTATTTT.

This clonotype was seen only a few times. This sequence joins TRBV15 and TRBJ2-5; 12 bases are shared with TRBD2. The germline V gene encodes CDR1 LNHNV and CDR2 YYDKDF (reference sequence). J gave up 1 base and V 8 bases, and 14 bases lay outside the gene matches. This CDR3 contains 18 residues. The CDR3 region is CATALAGGPLLIQETQYF. Written as DNA, the CDR3 is TGTGCCACCGCACTAGCGGGGGGCCCCTTATTAATCCAAGAGACCCAGTACTTC.

This clonotype was recorded a few times. V and J are TRBV29-1 and TRBJ1-1; tentatively, D is TRBD1 (5 bases). Germline loops: CDR1 SQVTM, CDR2 ANQGSEA. The CDR3 covers 12 residues. Trimming cost V 5 bases and J 0 bases, with 7 bases left between them. The CDR3 loop is CSVRQMNTEAFF. CDR3 in DNA: TGCAGCGTTAGACAGATGAACACTGAAGCTTTCTTT.

This clonotype occurred a few times. The chain links TRBV6-5 to TRBJ1-2; weak D call: TRBD1 (6 bases). The CDR3 has 16 amino acids. Germline V gene data show CDR1 as MNHEY and CDR2 as SVGAGI. Trimming removed 4 bases from V and 4 bases from J, with 19 bases in between. CDR3 DNA sequence: TGTGCCAGCAGTTCAGGGGTTCCAGCCGGAGGCTATGGCTACACCTTC. This encodes CASSSGVPAGGYGYTF.